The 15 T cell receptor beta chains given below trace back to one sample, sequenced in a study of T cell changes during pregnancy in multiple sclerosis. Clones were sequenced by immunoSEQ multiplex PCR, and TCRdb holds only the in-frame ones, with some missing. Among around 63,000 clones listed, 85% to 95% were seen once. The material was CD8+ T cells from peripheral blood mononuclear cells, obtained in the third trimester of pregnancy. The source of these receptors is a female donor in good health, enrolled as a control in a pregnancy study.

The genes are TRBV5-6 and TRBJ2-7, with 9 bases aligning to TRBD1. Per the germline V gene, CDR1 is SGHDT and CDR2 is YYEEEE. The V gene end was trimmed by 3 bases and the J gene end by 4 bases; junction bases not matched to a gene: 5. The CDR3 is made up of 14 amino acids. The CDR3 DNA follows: TGTGCCAGCAGCTGGCTGACAGGGGGTTACGAGCAGTACTTC. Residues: CASSWLTGGYEQYF.

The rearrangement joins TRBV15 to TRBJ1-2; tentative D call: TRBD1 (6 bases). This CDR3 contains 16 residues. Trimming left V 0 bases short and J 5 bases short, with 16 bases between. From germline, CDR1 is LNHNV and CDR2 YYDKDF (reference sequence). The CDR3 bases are TGTGCCACCAGCAGAGACCGGGGGGCGTTAGGTTATGGCTACACCTTC. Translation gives CATSRDRGALGYGYTF.

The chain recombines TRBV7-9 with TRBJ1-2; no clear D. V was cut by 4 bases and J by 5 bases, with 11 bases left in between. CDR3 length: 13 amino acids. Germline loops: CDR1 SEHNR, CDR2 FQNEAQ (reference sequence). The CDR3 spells CASSSGPAYGYTF. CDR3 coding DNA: TGTGCCAGCAGCTCAGGTCCCGCTTATGGCTACACCTTC. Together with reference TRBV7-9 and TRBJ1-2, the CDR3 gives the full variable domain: DTGVSQNPRHKITKRGQNVTFRCDPISEHNRLYWYRQTLGQGPEFLTYFQNEAQLEKSRLLSDRFSAERPKGSFSTLEIQRTEQGDSAMYLCASSSGPAYGYTFGSGTRLTVV.

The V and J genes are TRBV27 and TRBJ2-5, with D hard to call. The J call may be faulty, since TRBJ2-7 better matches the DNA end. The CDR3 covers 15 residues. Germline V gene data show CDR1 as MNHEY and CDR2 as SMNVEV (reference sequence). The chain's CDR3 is CASSLSRGLSLEQYF. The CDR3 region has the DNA TGTGCCAGCAGTTTATCCCGAGGCCTTAGCCTCGAGCAGTACTTC.

CDR3 loop: CASSSGLTREGQPQHF. The CDR3 DNA is TGTGCCAGCAGCTCCGGACTAACTCGGGAGGGTCAGCCCCAGCATTTT. The J gene is TRBJ1-5, the V gene TRBV13; D gene unclear. The CDR3 is 16 residues long. CDR1 and CDR2 from the germline V gene are PRHDT and FYEKMQ (reference sequence). V was shortened by 4 bases and J by 6 bases, with 19 bases between the two germline ends.

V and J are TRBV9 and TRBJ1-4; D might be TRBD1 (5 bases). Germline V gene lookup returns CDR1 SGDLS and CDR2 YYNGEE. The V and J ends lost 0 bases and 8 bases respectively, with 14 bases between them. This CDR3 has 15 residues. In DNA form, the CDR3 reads TGTGCCAGCAGCGTAGAGGCAGGGATACCGGAAAAACTGTTTTTT. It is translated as CASSVEAGIPEKLFF. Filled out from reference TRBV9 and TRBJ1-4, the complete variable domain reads DSGVTQTPKHLITATGQRVTLRCSPRSGDLSVYWYQQSLDQGLQFLIQYYNGEERAKGNILERFSAQQFPDLHSELNLSSLELGDSALYFCASSVEAGIPEKLFFGSGTQLSVL.

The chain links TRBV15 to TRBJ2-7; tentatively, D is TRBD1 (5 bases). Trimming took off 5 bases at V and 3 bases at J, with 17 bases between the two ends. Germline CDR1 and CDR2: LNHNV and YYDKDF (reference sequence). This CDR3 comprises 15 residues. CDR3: CATSHNSKGIYEQYF. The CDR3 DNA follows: TGTGCCACCAGCCACAACAGTAAGGGGATCTACGAGCAGTACTTC.

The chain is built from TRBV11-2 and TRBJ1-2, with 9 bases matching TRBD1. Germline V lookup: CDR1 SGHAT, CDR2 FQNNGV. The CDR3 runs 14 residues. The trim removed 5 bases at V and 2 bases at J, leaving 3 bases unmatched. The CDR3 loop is CASSTGTGNYGYTF. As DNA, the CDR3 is TGTGCCAGCAGCACCGGGACAGGGAACTATGGCTACACCTTC.

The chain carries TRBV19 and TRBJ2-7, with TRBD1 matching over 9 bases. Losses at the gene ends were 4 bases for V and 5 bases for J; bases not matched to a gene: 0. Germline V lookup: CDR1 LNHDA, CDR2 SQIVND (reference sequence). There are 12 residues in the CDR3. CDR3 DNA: TGTGCCAGTAGTAGGACAGGGGACGAGCAGTACTTC. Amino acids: CASSRTGDEQYF.

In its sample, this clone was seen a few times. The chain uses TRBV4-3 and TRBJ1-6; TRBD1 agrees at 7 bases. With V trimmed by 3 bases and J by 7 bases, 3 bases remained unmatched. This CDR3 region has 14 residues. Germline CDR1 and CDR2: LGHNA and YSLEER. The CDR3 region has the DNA TGCGCCAGCAGCCATGACAGGGCGAATTCACCCCTCCACTTT. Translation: CASSHDRANSPLHF.

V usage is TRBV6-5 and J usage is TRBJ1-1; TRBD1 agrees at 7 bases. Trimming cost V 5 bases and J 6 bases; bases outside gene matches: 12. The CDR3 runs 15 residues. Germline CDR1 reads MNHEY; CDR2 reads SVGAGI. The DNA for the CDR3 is TGTGCCAGCAGTACTGACAGGGTAGGAGGGGCTGAAGCTTTCTTT. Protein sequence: CASSTDRVGGAEAFF.

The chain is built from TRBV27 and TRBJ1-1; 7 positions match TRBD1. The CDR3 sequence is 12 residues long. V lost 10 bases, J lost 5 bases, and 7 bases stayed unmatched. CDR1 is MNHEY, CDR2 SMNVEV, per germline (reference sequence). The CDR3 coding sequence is TGTGCCACCTCAGGGGGTGGAACTGAAGCTTTCTTT. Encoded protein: CATSGGGTEAFF.

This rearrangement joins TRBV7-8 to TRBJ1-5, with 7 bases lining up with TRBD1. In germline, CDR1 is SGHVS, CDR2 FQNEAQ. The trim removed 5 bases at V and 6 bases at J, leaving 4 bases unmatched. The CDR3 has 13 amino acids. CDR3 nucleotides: TGTGCCAGCAGCCTGACAGGGACTCAGCCCCAGCATTTT. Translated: CASSLTGTQPQHF.

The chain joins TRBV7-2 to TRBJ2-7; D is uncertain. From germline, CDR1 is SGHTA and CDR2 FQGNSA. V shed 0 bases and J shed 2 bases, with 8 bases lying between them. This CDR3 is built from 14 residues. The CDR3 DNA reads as TGTGCCAGCAGCTTAGCAACGGGTACCTACGAGCAGTACTTC. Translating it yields CASSLATGTYEQYF.

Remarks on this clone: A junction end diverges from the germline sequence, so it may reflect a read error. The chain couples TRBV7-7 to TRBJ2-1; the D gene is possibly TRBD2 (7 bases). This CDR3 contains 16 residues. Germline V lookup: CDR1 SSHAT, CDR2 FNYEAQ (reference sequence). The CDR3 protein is CASSLVLGGAVDEQFF. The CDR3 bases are TGTGCTAGCAGCTTAGTCTTGGGGGGGGCCGTCGATGAGCAGTTCTTC.